This T cell receptor (beta chain) is from a study of CD8+ T cells in alopecia areata. This CDR3 region has 12 residues. Germline lookup yields CDR1 SQVTM and CDR2 ANQGSEA. V shed 7 bases and J 5 bases; nucleotides not matched to a gene: 7. A few counts support this clone. Its specificity is unknown. Study findings and constraints: Especially in alopecia totalis/universalis, lesional scalp showed greater clonality than normal scalp did.

cDNA serving as the sequencing template came from extracted, reverse transcribed RNA. Repertoires were generated with immunoSEQ multiplex PCR, while TCRdb's copy carries only in-frame clones and drops some. This sample yields roughly 200,000 clones, of which just over 55% are seen a single time; roughly 5% belongs to the top ten. The clonotype was recovered from a human donor in good health. Input material: CD8+ T cells sorted from blood. The chain employs TRBV29-1 and TRBJ2-5; 7 nucleotides agree with TRBD2. Here the CDR3 reads CSGGGEGETQYF. The CDR3 coding sequence is TGCAGCGGTGGTGGGGAGGGCGAGACCCAGTACTTC.